The rows below give T cell receptor beta chains drawn from one sample of a study of blood T cell repertoires in COVID-19. Using immunoSEQ multiplex PCR, the repertoire was profiled, and TCRdb retains in-frame clones only, with some absent. The sample shows 40,000 to 55,000 clones, approximately 90% of them seen only once. Sequenced input: peripheral blood. All receptors come from a man in his fifties or sixties with COVID-19, enrolled during active disease. Each CDR3 is given with its conserved first and last residue. D genes are given only for firm matches. Some rows mark clone size as missing; the rest say once, few, many or name a class of expanded clone.

v_gene: TRBV19
abundance: once
d_gene: NA
j_gene: TRBJ2-7
CDR3nt: TGTGCCAGTAGTACCCCTGGCGGTGCCTACGAGCAGTACTTC
CDR3aa: CASSTPGGAYEQYF

v_gene: TRBV24-1
abundance: NA
d_gene: NA
j_gene: TRBJ1-2
CDR3nt: TGTGCCACCAGTGATCCGGGGACACCGTTCTATGGCTACACCTTC
CDR3aa: CATSDPGTPFYGYTF

v_gene: TRBV19
abundance: NA
d_gene: TRBD1
j_gene: TRBJ2-5
CDR3nt: TGTGCCAGTAGCGGACCTGGACGGGACAACAGGGGCCAGTACTTC
CDR3aa: CASSGPGRDNRGQYF

v_gene: TRBV10-3
abundance: NA
d_gene: TRBD1
j_gene: TRBJ2-7
CDR3nt: TGTGCCATCAGTGAGCCCCCCTTGGGACAGGCCTACGAGCAGTACTTC
CDR3aa: CAISEPPLGQAYEQYF

v_gene: TRBV6-2/TRBV6-3
abundance: NA
d_gene: TRBD2
j_gene: TRBJ2-1
CDR3nt: TGTGCCAGCAGTTACCGGGCGGGAGGTTACAATGAGCAGTTCTTC
CDR3aa: CASSYRAGGYNEQFF

v_gene: TRBV19
abundance: NA
d_gene: TRBD2
j_gene: TRBJ2-1
CDR3nt: TGTGCCAGTAGTATAGGGGCGCGGGAGGGCAAGTACAATGAGCAGTTCTTC
CDR3aa: CASSIGAREGKYNEQFF

v_gene: TRBV30
abundance: NA
d_gene: NA
j_gene: TRBJ1-1
CDR3nt: TGTGCCTGGAGTGCGACAGGCTCGGAAGCTTTCTTT
CDR3aa: CAWSATGSEAFF

v_gene: TRBV30
abundance: once
d_gene: NA
j_gene: TRBJ1-3
CDR3nt: TGTGCCTGGACAGGGTCCGGAAACACCATATATTTT
CDR3aa: CAWTGSGNTIYF

v_gene: TRBV25-1
abundance: NA
d_gene: NA
j_gene: TRBJ1-1
CDR3nt: TGTGCCAGCAGTCTGGCAGGGAACACTGAAGCTTTCTTT
CDR3aa: CASSLAGNTEAFF

v_gene: TRBV25-1
abundance: NA
d_gene: TRBD1
j_gene: TRBJ2-1
CDR3nt: TGTGCCAGCAGTGAGGCCGGGACAGGGTGGAATGAGCAGTTCTTC
CDR3aa: CASSEAGTGWNEQFF

v_gene: TRBV9
abundance: NA
d_gene: NA
j_gene: TRBJ2-2
CDR3nt: TGTGCCAGCTCCCACGACGAGGGCTCCTACACCGGGGAGCTGTTTTTT
CDR3aa: CASSHDEGSYTGELFF

v_gene: TRBV28
abundance: NA
d_gene: TRBD1
j_gene: TRBJ1-1
CDR3nt: TGTGCCAGCAGTTTAACCGGGACAGGGGTGAACACTGAAGCTTTCTTT
CDR3aa: CASSLTGTGVNTEAFF

v_gene: TRBV7-2
abundance: NA
d_gene: TRBD1
j_gene: TRBJ2-7
CDR3nt: TGTGCCAGCAGCCCAAGTGGGACCGGGACAGCCTCCTACGAGCAGTACTTC
CDR3aa: CASSPSGTGTASYEQYF

v_gene: TRBV10-3
abundance: NA
d_gene: NA
j_gene: TRBJ1-1
CDR3nt: TGTGCCATCAGTGAATCTCGGGTCAGGCTGGAGGACACTGAAGCTTTCTTT
CDR3aa: CAISESRVRLEDTEAFF

v_gene: TRBV12-3/TRBV12-4
abundance: NA
d_gene: NA
j_gene: TRBJ1-4
CDR3nt: TGTGCCAGCAGTATCCGGACAGTCGGAAAACTGTTTTTT
CDR3aa: CASSIRTVGKLFF

v_gene: TRBV4-2
abundance: NA
d_gene: TRBD2
j_gene: TRBJ2-7
CDR3nt: TGTGCCAGCAGCCAAGGGCCACTAGCGACGACCTACGAGCAGTACTTC
CDR3aa: CASSQGPLATTYEQYF

v_gene: TRBV2
abundance: NA
d_gene: NA
j_gene: TRBJ1-5
CDR3nt: TGTGCCAGCAGTGGCCAGGGGAATCAGCCCCAGCATTTT
CDR3aa: CASSGQGNQPQHF